The 23 T cell receptor beta chains in this list originate from one sample, sequenced in a study of blood T cell repertoires in COVID-19. Profiling relied on immunoSEQ multiplex PCR, and the TCRdb table lists in-frame clones only, not all of them. In the table there are fewer than 200,000 clones, approximately 85% of which are singletons. The source material was peripheral blood. The receptors were sampled from a man aged 60-69 years who had recovered from COVID-19.

This clone has more than one count but fewer than ten. CDR3 in amino acids: CASSPISGDTYGYTF. CDR3 coding DNA: TGCGCCAGCAGCCCGATCTCAGGGGATACCTATGGCTACACCTTC. The chain uses TRBV5-1 and TRBJ1-2, with D tentatively TRBD1 (6 bases). There are 15 residues in the CDR3. V lost 4 bases, J lost 4 bases, and 17 bases lay in between. Germline CDR1 SGHRS, CDR2 YFSETQ.

The table lists this clone with a count of one. V usage is TRBV18 and J usage is TRBJ1-1; D gene ambiguous. Germline V gives CDR1 KGHSH, CDR2 LQKENI. The CDR3 has 15 residues. With 6 bases removed from V and 2 bases from J, the gap between germline ends came to 16 bases. CDR3 coding DNA: TGTGCCAGCTCCCAGAGGGCGGACCTTAACACTGAAGCTTTCTTT. Encoded protein: CASSQRADLNTEAFF.

J is TRBJ2-7 and V is TRBV11-1, with D maybe TRBD1 (6 bases). Trimming left V 7 bases short and J 4 bases short, with 17 bases between. The germline V gene encodes CDR1 SGHAT and CDR2 FQDESV (reference sequence). This CDR3 has 14 amino acids. CDR3 sequence reads: CASTSGVGPYEQYF. The CDR3 DNA is TGTGCCAGCACCTCAGGGGTCGGTCCGTACGAGCAGTACTTC.

This chain connects TRBV7-9 to TRBJ2-1, with TRBD2 matching over 12 bases. The CDR3 is 16 amino acids. The germline V gene encodes CDR1 SEHNR and CDR2 FQNEAQ (reference sequence). V shed 6 bases, J shed 0 bases, and the junction held 3 bases outside the gene matches. The DNA of the CDR3 is TGTGCCAGCAGGTCTAGCGGGGGGGCCTCCTACAATGAGCAGTTCTTC. Translation: CASRSSGGASYNEQFF.

The chain links TRBV3-1 (or the pseudogene TRBV3-2) to TRBJ2-5; perhaps TRBD2 as D (6 bases). This CDR3 contains 16 residues. CDR1 is LGHDT, CDR2 YNNKEL, per germline (reference sequence). V was pared by 1 base and J by 5 bases, with 17 bases between. The CDR3 protein is CASSQGGRGGRETQYF. The CDR3, as DNA: TGTGCCAGCAGCCAAGGAGGGCGTGGGGGGAGGGAGACCCAGTACTTC.

The J gene is TRBJ2-2, the V gene TRBV11-3; TRBD1 matches 8 bases. CDR3 length equals 15 residues. CDR1 and CDR2 from the germline V gene are SGHNT and YENEEA. V trimming: 2 bases; J trimming: 4 bases; junction bases outside the gene matches: 3. The CDR3 reads CASSLTGGITGELFF. CDR3 sequence (DNA): TGTGCCAGCAGCTTAACAGGGGGGATCACCGGGGAGCTGTTTTTT.

V and J are TRBV18 and TRBJ2-1; TRBD1 is a possible D gene (5 bases). The CDR3 totals 17 residues. The V and J ends lost 6 bases and 3 bases respectively, with 21 bases between them. Per germline, CDR1 KGHSH and CDR2 LQKENI. DNA for the CDR3: TGTGCCAGCTCTCCTAGACAGCAGCCTCGGGTCTACAATGAGCAGTTCTTC. This gives the protein CASSPRQQPRVYNEQFF.

This clone was counted only a few times. This chain uses TRBV7-9 with TRBJ1-5, with 7 bases that match TRBD1. CDR3 length: 15 amino acids. J lost 0 bases, V lost 5 bases, and 4 bases had no gene match. The germline V gene encodes CDR1 SEHNR and CDR2 FQNEAQ (reference sequence). Here the CDR3 reads CASSAGTDSNQPQHF. The CDR3 DNA reads as TGTGCCAGCAGCGCCGGGACAGATAGCAATCAGCCCCAGCATTTT.

The genes are TRBV5-6 and TRBJ1-1; 7 bases map to TRBD1. The J segment lost 2 bases and the V segment lost 4 bases, leaving 5 bases of the junction unmatched. CDR3 length equals 14 residues. Per the germline V gene, CDR1 is SGHDT and CDR2 is YYEEEE. The CDR3 loop reads CASSTGQINTEAFF. The CDR3 bases are TGTGCCAGCAGCACGGGACAGATAAACACTGAAGCTTTCTTT. Full variable domain (missing parts from reference TRBV5-6 and TRBJ1-1): DAGVTQSPTHLIKTRGQQVTLRCSPKSGHDTVSWYQQALGQGPQFIFQYYEEEERQRGNFPDRFSGHQFPNYSSELNVNALLLGDSALYLCASSTGQINTEAFFGQGTRLTVV.

V usage is TRBV5-4 and J usage is TRBJ2-1; 7 nucleotides match TRBD2. The length of the CDR3 is 13 residues. The germline gives CDR1 SGHNT, CDR2 YYREEE (reference sequence). V trimming: 0 bases; J trimming: 9 bases; junction bases outside the gene matches: 3. CDR3 sequence reads: CASSLALAGEQFF. The CDR3 coding sequence is TGTGCCAGCAGCTTGGCGTTAGCGGGTGAGCAGTTCTTC.

The CDR3: CASSLQGGEKLFF. CDR3 in DNA: TGCGCCAGCAGCTTACAGGGTGGTGAAAAACTGTTTTTT. The V call is TRBV5-1, the J call TRBJ1-4; possibly TRBD1 for D (6 bases). The germline CDR1 and CDR2 sequences are SGHRS and YFSETQ. The germline V and J ends were trimmed by 2 bases and 7 bases, with 9 bases remaining between them. The CDR3 sequence is 13 residues long.

The chain joins TRBV7-9 to TRBJ2-1; tentatively, D is TRBD2 (7 bases). Germline CDR1 is SEHNR and CDR2 is FQNEAQ (reference sequence). The CDR3 has 15 amino acids. V gave up 5 bases and J gave up 4 bases, with 15 bases separating them. CDR3: CASSPRGGVYNEQFF. The CDR3 region has the DNA TGTGCCAGCAGCCCCCGAGGGGGGGTGTACAATGAGCAGTTCTTC.

The gene calls are TRBV19 and TRBJ1-5; 7 bases agree with TRBD1. This CDR3 is 13 amino acids long. V lost 9 bases to trimming and J lost 2 bases; unmatched junction nucleotides: 4. Germline-derived CDR1 and CDR2 are LNHDA and SQIVND (reference sequence). The CDR3 is CASGGQRNQPQHF. CDR3 bases: TGTGCCAGCGGGGGACAGCGCAATCAGCCCCAGCATTTT.

This clone was detected only a few times. The chain joins TRBV24-1 to TRBJ1-2; D gene ambiguous. Trimming took off 0 bases at V and 4 bases at J, with 11 bases between the two ends. Per the germline V gene, CDR1 is KGHDR and CDR2 is SFDVKD. The CDR3 loop spans 15 amino acids. CDR3 protein: CATSDLEDGVYGYTF. In DNA form, the CDR3 reads TGTGCCACCAGTGATTTGGAAGACGGGGTCTATGGCTACACCTTC.

V and J are TRBV5-4 and TRBJ1-2; D call uncertain. Germline V gene data show CDR1 as SGHNT and CDR2 as YYREEE (reference sequence). V lost 0 bases and J lost 4, with 7 bases in between. The CDR3 totals 13 residues. CDR3 amino acids: CASSLGGSYGYTF. The CDR3 region has the DNA TGTGCCAGCAGCTTGGGAGGGAGCTATGGCTACACCTTC.

Worth noting for this clone: The sample has other DNA sequences that encode this CDR3 too. The rearrangement links TRBV27 to TRBJ2-7, with 8 bases matching TRBD1. V was pared by 4 bases and J by 3 bases, with 5 bases of the junction left unmatched. Per the germline V gene, CDR1 is MNHEY and CDR2 is SMNVEV (reference sequence). The CDR3 runs to 14 residues. DNA for the CDR3: TGTGCCAGCAGTTCTCTAACAGGGGGCTACGAGCAGTACTTC. Translation: CASSSLTGGYEQYF.

The V gene is TRBV27, the J gene TRBJ2-3, with 14 bases lining up with TRBD2. With 4 bases clipped from V and 5 bases from J, the junction kept 5 bases outside the gene matches. The CDR3 spans 16 residues. The V gene's germline CDR1 is MNHEY and CDR2 SMNVEV (reference sequence). This CDR3 is CASSSRLAGGVDTQYF. The CDR3 DNA sequence: TGTGCCAGCAGTTCCCGACTAGCGGGGGGGGTAGATACGCAGTATTTT.

The rearrangement joins TRBV10-3 to TRBJ1-2; TRBD1 might be the D (5 bases). This CDR3 is built from 13 residues. V was pared by 0 bases and J by 8 bases, with 10 bases between. The germline V gene has CDR1 ENHRY and CDR2 SYGVKD. CDR3 coding DNA: TGTGCCATCAGTGAGTCGGGGGGTCAGGGCTACACCTTC. This gives the protein CAISESGGQGYTF.

The DNA of the CDR3 is TGTGCCAGCAGCTTAGCTAGTCCCCTCGCAGATACGCAGTATTTT. Translated, it gives CASSLASPLADTQYF. The chain combines TRBV7-9 with TRBJ2-3; D gene unclear. Trimming took off 0 bases at V and 4 bases at J, with 11 bases between the two ends. The V gene's germline CDR1 is SEHNR and CDR2 FQNEAQ (reference sequence). This CDR3 has 15 residues. Full variable domain (rest looked up from reference TRBV7-9 and TRBJ2-3): DTGVSQNPRHKITKRGQNVTFRCDPISEHNRLYWYRQTLGQGPEFLTYFQNEAQLEKSRLLSDRFSAERPKGSFSTLEIQRTEQGDSAMYLCASSLASPLADTQYFGPGTRLTVL.

This clone showed up just once. The V gene is TRBV3-1 (or the pseudogene TRBV3-2), the J gene TRBJ2-7; D not certain. Between the trimmed V and J ends, which lost 8 bases and 7 bases, there was a span of 12 bases. Germline-derived CDR1 and CDR2 are LGHDT and YNNKEL (reference sequence). The CDR3 has 11 amino acids. The DNA for the CDR3 is TGTGCCAGCGGGCAGGTCGGTGAGCAGTACTTC. This codes for CASGQVGEQYF.

J is TRBJ2-6 and V is TRBV4-3, with a possible D match to TRBD1 (6 bases). The CDR3 loop spans 15 amino acids. V was shortened by 5 bases and J by 0 bases, with 8 bases between the two germline ends. CDR1 is LGHNA and CDR2 is YSLEER in the germline V gene. DNA for the CDR3: TGCGCCAGCAGCGGACAGAACTCTGGGGCCAACGTCCTGACTTTC. Amino acid sequence: CASSGQNSGANVLTF.

The gene calls are TRBV6-5 and TRBJ2-1, with 7 bases identical to TRBD2. V was clipped by 7 bases and J by 2 bases; unmatched bases: 8. The CDR3 is made up of 15 amino acids. Germline values: CDR1 MNHEY, CDR2 SVGAGI. Here the CDR3 DNA reads TGTGCCAGCATTAGGAGCGGGGCGGCCTACAATGAGCAGTTCTTC. Translation: CASIRSGAAYNEQFF.

The chain is built from TRBV3-1 (or the pseudogene TRBV3-2) and TRBJ1-5; D is unclear. Germline V lookup: CDR1 LGHDT, CDR2 YNNKEL (reference sequence). The CDR3 sequence is 15 residues long. The germline V and J ends were trimmed by 3 bases and 4 bases, with 13 bases remaining between them. The CDR3 here is CASSQGRSGNQPQHF. The CDR3 DNA reads as TGTGCCAGCAGCCAGGGGAGGTCCGGGAATCAGCCCCAGCATTTT.